This TCR beta chain was profiled in a study of PD-1 blockade in classical Hodgkin lymphoma. Study conclusions and caveats: The study found complete responders had baseline diversity similar to newly diagnosed patients.

The CDR3 contains 15 residues. Germline V lookup: CDR1 SGHKS, CDR2 YYEKEE (reference sequence). V was clipped by 0 bases and J by 0 bases, with 9 bases between them. The protocol was immunoSEQ multiplex PCR, while the TCRdb copy is restricted to in-frame clones and leaves out a portion. The repertoire holds around 60,000 clones, with 91% as singletons. As for this clone: Its antigen is unidentified.

Stated time point: cycle 4 day 1 (C4D1), after 6 weeks of nivolumab. Patients all relapsed after autologous stem cell transplantation, and there was variation in brentuximab vedotin exposure. The rearrangement links TRBV5-5 to TRBJ1-2, with unresolved D. The receptor comes from a human donor with classical Hodgkin lymphoma. This specimen was peripheral blood mononuclear cells (PBMCs), taken before the fourth cycle of nivolumab. In DNA, the CDR3 is TGTGCCAGCAGCTTGGAGTTGGGAGCTAACTATGGCTACACCTTC. Its protein is CASSLELGANYGYTF.